Below, 31 T cell receptor beta chains from the same sample are listed, as sequenced in a study of long-term antiretroviral therapy in people with HIV. This was the immunoSEQ v3.0 assay at survey level. Some clones are missing from TCRdb's copy, which holds only in-frame ones; the method was immunoSEQ multiplex PCR. The table records tens of thousands of clones, about 96% of them present only once. The material sequenced was unsorted PBMCs, taken 6.9 years after starting antiretroviral therapy. The receptors originated from a young man with HIV.

The chain links TRBV15 to TRBJ1-1; D gene uncertain. From germline, CDR1 is LNHNV and CDR2 YYDKDF (reference sequence). This CDR3 has 16 amino acids. The ends were cut back, 3 bases at V and 1 base at J, with 15 bases in the middle. The DNA for the CDR3 is TGTGCCACCAGCAGTCGGAAGGGTTTGGGGAACACTGAAGCTTTCTTT. Translated, it gives CATSSRKGLGNTEAFF.

The V gene is TRBV30, the J gene TRBJ1-5, with 9 bases aligning to TRBD1. After removal of 5 bases from V and 5 bases from J, the junction contained 7 bases not matched to a gene. The length of the CDR3 is 14 residues. In germline, CDR1 is GTSNPN, CDR2 SVGIG (reference sequence). Here the CDR3 reads CAWDQQGADQPQHF. The DNA of the CDR3 is TGTGCCTGGGACCAACAGGGGGCCGATCAGCCCCAGCATTTT. The complete variable domain, with remaining parts taken from reference TRBV30 and TRBJ1-5, reads SQTIHQWPATLVQPVGSPLSLECTVEGTSNPNLYWYRQAAGRGLQLLFYSVGIGQISSEVPQNLSASRPQDRQFILSSKKLLLSDSGFYLCAWDQQGADQPQHFGDGTRLSIL.

The chain carries TRBV6-6 and TRBJ2-5; possibly TRBD2 for D (6 bases). CDR3 length: 14 amino acids. Germline V gene data show CDR1 as MNHNY and CDR2 as SVGAGI (reference sequence). The V end was cut by 4 bases, the J end by 4 bases, with 13 bases between. CDR3: CASSLILGRETQYF. The CDR3 DNA follows: TGTGCCAGCAGTTTAATTCTCGGGAGAGAGACCCAGTACTTC.

This clone has only one observation. The J gene is TRBJ1-2, the V gene TRBV4-3; 7 bases match TRBD1. Trimming removed 1 base from V and 4 bases from J; junction bases left unmatched: 6. This CDR3 spans 15 amino acids. CDR1 is LGHNA and CDR2 is YSLEER in the germline V gene. CDR3 sequence: CASSQGIGGLYGYTF. The CDR3 coding sequence is TGCGCCAGCAGCCAAGGGATAGGGGGCCTCTATGGCTACACCTTC.

J is TRBJ2-2 and V is TRBV2, with unresolved D. The germline V gene has CDR1 SNHLY and CDR2 FYNNEI. V was clipped by 2 bases and J by 6 bases, with 7 bases between them. The CDR3 is 13 residues long. The CDR3 bases are TGTGCCAGCAGTGAAACGGACGCCGGGGAGCTGTTTTTT. This gives the protein CASSETDAGELFF.

This rearrangement joins TRBV18 to TRBJ1-2; 10 bases are a match to TRBD1. Germline CDR1 KGHSH, CDR2 LQKENI. This CDR3 region has 14 residues. V was pared by 3 bases and J by 7 bases, with 5 bases of the junction left unmatched. CDR3 sequence: CASSPGTGVGGYTF. In DNA form, the CDR3 reads TGTGCCAGCTCACCCGGGACAGGGGTCGGTGGCTACACCTTC. Variable domain in full (rest from reference TRBV18 and TRBJ1-2): NAGVMQNPRHLVRRRGQEARLRCSPMKGHSHVYWYRQLPEEGLKFMVYLQKENIIDESGMPKERFSAEFPKEGPSILRIQQVVRGDSAAYFCASSPGTGVGGYTFGSGTRLTVV.

This chain links TRBV7-2 with TRBJ2-1; D is possibly TRBD2 (6 bases). This CDR3 has 16 residues. Trimming cost V 5 bases and J 3 bases, with 17 bases left between them. From germline, CDR1 is SGHTA and CDR2 FQGNSA. This CDR3 is CASSGRLANLYNEQFF. CDR3 nucleotide sequence: TGTGCCAGCAGCGGCCGCCTAGCGAATCTCTACAATGAGCAGTTCTTC.

The V and J genes are TRBV15 and TRBJ1-1; D perhaps matches TRBD1 (5 bases). CDR1 LNHNV and CDR2 YYDKDF come from the germline V gene (reference sequence). V was cut by 3 bases and J by 5 bases, with 13 bases left in between. This CDR3 has 14 amino acids. The DNA for the CDR3 is TGTGCCACCAGCAGGGGCCGGGAGGGGACTGAAGCTTTCTTT. It yields the protein CATSRGREGTEAFF.

The J gene is TRBJ1-1, the V gene TRBV10-3, with D maybe TRBD1 (5 bases). This CDR3 region has 13 residues. V lost 3 bases and J lost 5, with 10 bases in between. The germline gives CDR1 ENHRY, CDR2 SYGVKD. CDR3 region: CAISDPGKTEAFF. CDR3 DNA: TGTGCCATCAGTGACCCAGGGAAAACTGAAGCTTTCTTT.

This rearrangement joins TRBV7-9 to TRBJ1-1; D is undetermined. Looked up from germline, CDR1 is SEHNR and CDR2 is FQNEAQ (reference sequence). V gave up 0 bases and J gave up 1 base, with 3 bases separating them. This CDR3 contains 13 residues. CDR3 residues: CASSLAWNTEAFF. The CDR3 DNA follows: TGTGCCAGCAGCTTAGCATGGAACACTGAAGCTTTCTTT. The complete variable domain, with remaining parts taken from reference TRBV7-9 and TRBJ1-1, reads DTGVSQNPRHKITKRGQNVTFRCDPISEHNRLYWYRQTLGQGPEFLTYFQNEAQLEKSRLLSDRFSAERPKGSFSTLEIQRTEQGDSAMYLCASSLAWNTEAFFGQGTRLTVV.

The chain has TRBV9 and TRBJ2-1, with D maybe TRBD2 (7 bases). The CDR3 extends over 15 amino acids. The germline V gene encodes CDR1 SGDLS and CDR2 YYNGEE. Trimming took 5 bases from V and 2 from J, leaving 14 bases between them. Here the CDR3 DNA reads TGTGCCAGCAGTGAGGGGGGGGCTGCCTACAATGAGCAGTTCTTC. As protein: CASSEGGAAYNEQFF.

CDR3 protein: CAWEQGNGDGTEAFF. CDR3 nucleotide sequence: TGTGCCTGGGAACAGGGAAATGGGGATGGGACTGAAGCTTTCTTT. This rearrangement joins TRBV30 to TRBJ1-1, with D tentatively TRBD1 (6 bases). CDR1 and CDR2 from the germline V gene are GTSNPN and SVGIG (reference sequence). The CDR3 extends over 15 amino acids. V lost 5 bases to trimming and J lost 5 bases, with 21 bases between them. The full variable domain, in which reference TRBV30 and TRBJ1-1 provide the parts outside the CDR3, is SQTIHQWPATLVQPVGSPLSLECTVEGTSNPNLYWYRQAAGRGLQLLFYSVGIGQISSEVPQNLSASRPQDRQFILSSKKLLLSDSGFYLCAWEQGNGDGTEAFFGQGTRLTVV.

The chain links TRBV4-1 to TRBJ2-3; TRBD1 is a possible D gene (6 bases). This CDR3 has 17 amino acids. Trimming pared 1 base from V and 3 bases from J, leaving 17 bases between. Germline loops: CDR1 MGHRA, CDR2 YSYEKL. CDR3 amino acids: CASSQALQGLGTDTQYF. The CDR3 DNA sequence: TGCGCCAGCAGCCAAGCTTTACAGGGCCTCGGAACAGATACGCAGTATTTT.

This clone has just one count. The chain has TRBV21-1 and TRBJ2-3. TRBV21-1 is a listed pseudogene. This CDR3 is 13 amino acids long. For the CDR3, the DNA is TGTGCCAGCAGCAGCTCCACCACAGATACGCAGTATTTT. It codes for CASSSSTTDTQYF.

The rearrangement links TRBV7-9 to TRBJ1-6, with D uncertain. The CDR3 is 13 amino acids. The germline V and J ends were trimmed by 3 bases and 6 bases, with 6 bases remaining between them. Looked up from germline, CDR1 is SEHNR and CDR2 is FQNEAQ (reference sequence). The CDR3 is CASSFEVNSPLHF. In DNA, the CDR3 is TGTGCCAGCAGCTTTGAGGTTAATTCACCCCTCCACTTT.

V and J are TRBV6-1 and TRBJ1-5, with TRBD1 matching 9 bases. Unmatched junction bases numbered 5, after V lost 6 bases and J lost 2 bases. The germline V gene encodes CDR1 MNHNS and CDR2 SASEGT. The CDR3 length is 15 residues. This CDR3 reads CASSRTGEGNQPQHF. The CDR3 coding sequence is TGTGCCAGCAGCCGGACAGGGGAAGGCAATCAGCCCCAGCATTTT.

The chain has TRBV10-2 and TRBJ1-2; no clear D. Deletions cut 1 base from V and 7 bases from J, with 19 bases between. Germline lookup yields CDR1 WSHSY and CDR2 SAAADI. CDR3 length: 16 residues. CDR3 region: CASSEFQISEGGGYTF. The CDR3 DNA follows: TGCGCCAGCAGTGAGTTCCAAATATCCGAGGGTGGTGGCTACACCTTC.

The genes are TRBV27 and TRBJ2-7; 8 positions match TRBD2. CDR1 and CDR2 (germline): MNHEY, SMNVEV (reference sequence). This CDR3 contains 15 residues. Unmatched junction bases numbered 6, after V lost 5 bases and J lost 0 bases. For the CDR3, the DNA is TGTGCCAGCAGTCCAGCGGGGGCCTTCTCCTACGAGCAGTACTTC. It encodes CASSPAGAFSYEQYF.

V usage is TRBV7-2 and J usage is TRBJ2-3; D gene ambiguous. This CDR3 comprises 14 residues. The ends were cut back, 2 bases at V and 2 bases at J, with 8 bases in the middle. Germline assignment: CDR1 SGHTA and CDR2 FQGNSA. CDR3 DNA: TGTGCCAGCAGCTTACGAGACACCACAGATACGCAGTATTTT. Its translation: CASSLRDTTDTQYF.

V gene TRBV1 combines with J gene TRBJ1-1; the D call in the table, TRBD1, was not verified against the DNA. TRBV1 is an annotated pseudogene. The CDR3 loop spans 13 amino acids. In DNA form, the CDR3 reads TGCACCAGCCCCCAGGGTTGTAACACTGAAGCTTTCTTT. This encodes CTSPQGCNTEAFF.

This chain connects TRBV19 to TRBJ1-5; 11 nucleotides match TRBD1. The length of the CDR3 is 14 residues. V was clipped by 4 bases and J by 8 bases; unmatched bases: 4. Germline-derived CDR1 and CDR2 are LNHDA and SQIVND (reference sequence). CDR3 DNA sequence: TGTGCCAGTAGTACCCGGACAGGGGGCAAGCCCCAGCATTTT. This translates into CASSTRTGGKPQHF.

CDR3 region: CASSYSSEDEKLFF. The CDR3 DNA follows: TGTGCCAGCAGTTACTCGTCGGAGGACGAAAAACTGTTTTTT. The chain is built from TRBV6-5 and TRBJ1-4, with D hard to call. V gave up 0 bases and J gave up 8 bases, with 10 bases separating them. CDR3 size: 14 residues. CDR1 and CDR2 (germline): MNHEY, SVGAGI.

The chain has TRBV4-3 and TRBJ2-7; the D gene is possibly TRBD1 (5 bases). The CDR3 runs 13 residues. Trimming cost V 4 bases and J 5 bases, with 12 bases left between them. Germline V gene sequence: CDR1 LGHNA, CDR2 YSLEER. CDR3 sequence reads: CASSLQRGDEQYF. The DNA of the CDR3 is TGCGCCAGCAGCCTCCAAAGGGGTGACGAGCAGTACTTC.

This sequence joins TRBV29-1 and TRBJ2-7, with D maybe TRBD1 (6 bases). The CDR3 is made up of 13 amino acids. V was pared by 6 bases and J by 2 bases, with 14 bases between. The germline gives CDR1 SQVTM, CDR2 ANQGSEA. The CDR3 coding sequence is TGCAGCGTAAGCACAGGGCTTACCTACGAGCAGTACTTC. Protein sequence: CSVSTGLTYEQYF.

CDR3 in amino acids: CASSYSISRSSYEQYF. The CDR3 nucleotides are TGTGCCAGCAGTTACTCGATTAGCAGGAGCTCCTACGAGCAGTACTTC. The chain combines TRBV6-5 with TRBJ2-7, with no clear D. CDR1 and CDR2 from the germline V gene are MNHEY and SVGAGI. Trimming shortened V by 0 bases and J by 0 bases, and 12 bases separated the two germline ends. The CDR3 covers 16 residues.

In regard to this clone: The junction and the germline gene differ at one end; a read error may be behind it. The chain couples TRBV7-7 to TRBJ2-3; TRBD2 agrees at 11 bases. CDR1 and CDR2 (germline): SSHAT, FNYEAQ (reference sequence). The CDR3 extends over 16 amino acids. The CDR3 DNA is TGTGCTAGCAGCCCCCTGACTAGCGGGGTAGCAGATACGCAGTATTTT. Its protein product is CASSPLTSGVADTQYF.

As regards this clone: At one boundary the junction diverges from the germline segment, which might be a read error. The chain is built from TRBV6-1 and TRBJ2-1; no clear D. CDR1 and CDR2 (germline): MNHNS, SASEGT. The CDR3 has 10 residues. The CDR3: CVSSYNEQFF. DNA of the CDR3: TGTGTCAGCTCGTACAATGAGCAGTTCTTC.

This chain joins TRBV13 and TRBJ2-7; the match to TRBD1 covers 9 bases. Per germline, CDR1 PRHDT and CDR2 FYEKMQ (reference sequence). With 5 bases clipped from V and 2 bases from J, the junction kept 4 bases outside the gene matches. The CDR3 covers 14 residues. The CDR3 nucleotides are TGTGCCAGCAGCCAGGGACAGGGTACCTACGAGCAGTACTTC. It is translated as CASSQGQGTYEQYF.

The chain carries TRBV4-3 and TRBJ2-2; unclear D gene. This CDR3 spans 13 amino acids. The ends were cut back, 5 bases at V and 5 bases at J, with 9 bases in the middle. Germline-derived CDR1 and CDR2 are LGHNA and YSLEER. CDR3 coding DNA: TGCGCCAGCAGCTCCGAATTAACCGGGGAGCTGTTTTTT. This codes for CASSSELTGELFF.

V is TRBV4-2 and J is TRBJ1-4; no clear D gene. The V gene's germline CDR1 is LGHNA and CDR2 YNFKEQ. The CDR3 is 13 amino acids. Trimming shortened V by 0 bases and J by 15 bases, and 14 bases separated the two germline ends. The CDR3 loop reads CASSQETRNSLFF. CDR3 sequence (DNA): TGTGCCAGCAGCCAAGAGACCCGGAATTCTTTGTTTTTT.

CDR3 nucleotide sequence: TGCGCCAGCAGCTTGGCGCTCGGGACGGGTGAGCAGTTCTTC. It yields the protein CASSLALGTGEQFF. The genes are TRBV5-1 and TRBJ2-1; D tentatively reads TRBD1 or TRBD2 (5 bases each). V was cut by 0 bases and J by 9 bases, with 13 bases left in between. Germline CDR1 SGHRS, CDR2 YFSETQ. The CDR3 is 14 residues long.